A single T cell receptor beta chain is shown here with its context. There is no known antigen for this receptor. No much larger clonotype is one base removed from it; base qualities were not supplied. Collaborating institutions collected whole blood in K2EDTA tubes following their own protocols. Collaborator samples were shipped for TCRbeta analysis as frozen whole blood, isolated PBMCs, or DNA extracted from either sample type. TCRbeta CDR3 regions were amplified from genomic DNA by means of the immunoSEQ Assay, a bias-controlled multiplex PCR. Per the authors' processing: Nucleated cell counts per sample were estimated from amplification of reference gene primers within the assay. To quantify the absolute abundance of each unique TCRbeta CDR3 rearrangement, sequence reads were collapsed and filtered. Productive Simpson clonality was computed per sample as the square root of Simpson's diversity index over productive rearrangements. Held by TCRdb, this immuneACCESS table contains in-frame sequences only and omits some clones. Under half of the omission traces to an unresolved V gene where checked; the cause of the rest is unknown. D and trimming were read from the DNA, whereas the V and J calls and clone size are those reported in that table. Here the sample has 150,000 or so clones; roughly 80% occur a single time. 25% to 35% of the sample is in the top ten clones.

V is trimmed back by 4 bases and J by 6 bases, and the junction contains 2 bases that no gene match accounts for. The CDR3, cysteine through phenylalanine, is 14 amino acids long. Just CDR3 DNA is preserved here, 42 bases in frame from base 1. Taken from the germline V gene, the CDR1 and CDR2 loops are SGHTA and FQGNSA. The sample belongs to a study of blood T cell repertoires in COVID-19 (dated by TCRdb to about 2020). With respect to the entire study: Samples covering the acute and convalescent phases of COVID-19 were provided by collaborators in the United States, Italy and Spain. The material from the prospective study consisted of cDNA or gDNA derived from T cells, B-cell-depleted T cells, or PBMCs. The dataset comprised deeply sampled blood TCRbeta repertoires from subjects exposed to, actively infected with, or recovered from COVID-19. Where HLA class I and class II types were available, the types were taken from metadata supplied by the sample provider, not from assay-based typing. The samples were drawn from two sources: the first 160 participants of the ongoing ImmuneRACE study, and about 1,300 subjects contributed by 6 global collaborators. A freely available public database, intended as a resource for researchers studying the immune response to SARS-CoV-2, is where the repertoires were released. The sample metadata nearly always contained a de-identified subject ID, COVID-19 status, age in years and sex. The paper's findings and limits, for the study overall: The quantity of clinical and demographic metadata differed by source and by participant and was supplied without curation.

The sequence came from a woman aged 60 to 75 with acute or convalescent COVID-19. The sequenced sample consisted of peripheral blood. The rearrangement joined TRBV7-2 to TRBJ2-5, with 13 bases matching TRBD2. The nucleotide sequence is TGTGCCAGCAGCTCGGGACTAGCGGGGCAGACCCAGTACTTC. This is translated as CASSSGLAGQTQYF.